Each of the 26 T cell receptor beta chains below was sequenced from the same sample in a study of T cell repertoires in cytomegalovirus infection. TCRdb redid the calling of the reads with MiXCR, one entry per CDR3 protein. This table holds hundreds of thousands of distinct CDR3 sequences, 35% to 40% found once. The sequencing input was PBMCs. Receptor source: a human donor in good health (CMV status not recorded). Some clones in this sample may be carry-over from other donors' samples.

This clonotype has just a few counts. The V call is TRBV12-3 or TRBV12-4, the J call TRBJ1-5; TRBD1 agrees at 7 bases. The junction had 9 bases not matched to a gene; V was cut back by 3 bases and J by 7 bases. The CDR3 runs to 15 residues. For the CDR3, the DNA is TGTGCCAGCAGTTTTGGACGGCAGGGGGGCCAGCCCCAGCATTTT. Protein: CASSFGRQGGQPQHF.

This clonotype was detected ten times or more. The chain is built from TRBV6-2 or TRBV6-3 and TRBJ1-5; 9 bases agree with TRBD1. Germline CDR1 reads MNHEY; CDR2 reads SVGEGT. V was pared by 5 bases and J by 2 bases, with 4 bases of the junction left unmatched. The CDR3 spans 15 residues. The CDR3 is CASSDRQGGNQPQHF. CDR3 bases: TGTGCCAGCAGTGACCGACAGGGGGGCAATCAGCCCCAGCATTTT.

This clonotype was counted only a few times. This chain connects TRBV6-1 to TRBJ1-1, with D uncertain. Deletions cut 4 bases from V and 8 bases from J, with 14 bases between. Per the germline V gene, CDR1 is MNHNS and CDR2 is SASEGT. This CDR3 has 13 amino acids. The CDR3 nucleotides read TGTGCCAGCAGTGGGCGAAGTGCGATAGAAGCTTTCTTT. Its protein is CASSGRSAIEAFF.

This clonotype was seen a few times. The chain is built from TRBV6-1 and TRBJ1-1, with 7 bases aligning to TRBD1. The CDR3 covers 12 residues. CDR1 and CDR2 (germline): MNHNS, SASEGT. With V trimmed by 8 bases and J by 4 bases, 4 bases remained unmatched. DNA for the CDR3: TGTGCCAGCGCACAGGGGTCCACTGAAGCTTTCTTT. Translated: CASAQGSTEAFF.

The CDR3 reads CASSRRLAGGRGTDTQYF. The CDR3 DNA is TGTGCCAGCAGCCGGCGACTAGCGGGGGGGCGAGGCACAGATACGCAGTATTTT. V is TRBV4-2 and J is TRBJ2-3, with 14 bases aligning to TRBD2. Per germline, CDR1 LGHNA and CDR2 YNFKEQ. V dropped 4 bases and J dropped 1; count of bases not matched to a gene: 7. The CDR3 is 18 amino acids.

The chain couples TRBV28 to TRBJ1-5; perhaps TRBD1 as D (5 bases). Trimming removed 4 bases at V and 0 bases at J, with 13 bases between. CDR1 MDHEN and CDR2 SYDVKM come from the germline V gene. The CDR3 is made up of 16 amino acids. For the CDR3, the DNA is TGTGCCAGCAGTTACGACATGGGGGATAGCAATCAGCCCCAGCATTTT. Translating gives CASSYDMGDSNQPQHF.

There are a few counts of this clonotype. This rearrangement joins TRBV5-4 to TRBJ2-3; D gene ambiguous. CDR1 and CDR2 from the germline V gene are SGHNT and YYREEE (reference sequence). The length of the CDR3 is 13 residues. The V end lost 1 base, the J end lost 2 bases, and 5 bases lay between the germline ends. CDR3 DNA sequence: TGTGCCAGCAGCTTGTGGACCACAGATACGCAGTATTTT. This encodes CASSLWTTDTQYF.

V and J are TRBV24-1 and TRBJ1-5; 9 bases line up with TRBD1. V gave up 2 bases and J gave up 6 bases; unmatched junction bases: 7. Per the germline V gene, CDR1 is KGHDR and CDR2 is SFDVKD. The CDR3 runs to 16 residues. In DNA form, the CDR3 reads TGTGCCACCAGTGATTCTTACAGGGGGCTGGGTCAGCCCCAGCATTTT. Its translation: CATSDSYRGLGQPQHF.

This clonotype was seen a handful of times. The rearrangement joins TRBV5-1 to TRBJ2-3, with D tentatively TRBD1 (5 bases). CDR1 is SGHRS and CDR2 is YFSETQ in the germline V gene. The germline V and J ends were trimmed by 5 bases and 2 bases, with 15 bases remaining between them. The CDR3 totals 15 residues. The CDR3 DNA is TGCGCCAGCAGATCCCAGGGCTACTACACAGATACGCAGTATTTT. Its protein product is CASRSQGYYTDTQYF.

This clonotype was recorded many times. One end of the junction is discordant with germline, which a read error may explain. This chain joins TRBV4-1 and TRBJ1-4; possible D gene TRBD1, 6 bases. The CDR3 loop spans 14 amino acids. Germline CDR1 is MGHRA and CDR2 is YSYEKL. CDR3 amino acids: CASSLGGPNEKLFF. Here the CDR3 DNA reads TGTGCCAGCAGCTTAGGGGGACCTAATGAAAAACTGTTTTTT.

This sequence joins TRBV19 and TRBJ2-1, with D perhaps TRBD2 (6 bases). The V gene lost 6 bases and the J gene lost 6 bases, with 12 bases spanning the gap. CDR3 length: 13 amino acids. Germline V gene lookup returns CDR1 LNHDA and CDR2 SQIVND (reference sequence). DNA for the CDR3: TGTGCCAGTAGCCCTGGGACTGGCAATGAGCAGTTCTTC. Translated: CASSPGTGNEQFF.

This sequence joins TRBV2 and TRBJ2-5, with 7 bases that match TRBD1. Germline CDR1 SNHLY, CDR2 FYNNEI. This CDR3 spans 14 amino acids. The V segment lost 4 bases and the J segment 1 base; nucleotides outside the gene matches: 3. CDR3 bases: TGTGCCAGCAGTGCCGACAGGGCCCAAGAGACCCAGTACTTC. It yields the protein CASSADRAQETQYF.

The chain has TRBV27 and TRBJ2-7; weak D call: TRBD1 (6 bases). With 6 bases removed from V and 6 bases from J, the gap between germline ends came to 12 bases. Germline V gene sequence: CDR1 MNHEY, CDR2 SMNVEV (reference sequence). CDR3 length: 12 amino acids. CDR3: CASRQGFGEQYF. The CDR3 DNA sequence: TGTGCCAGCAGACAGGGATTCGGCGAGCAGTACTTC.

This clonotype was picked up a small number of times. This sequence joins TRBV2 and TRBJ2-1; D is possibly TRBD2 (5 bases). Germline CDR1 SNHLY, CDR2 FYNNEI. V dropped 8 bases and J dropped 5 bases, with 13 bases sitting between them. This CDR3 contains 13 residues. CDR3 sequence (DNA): TGTGCCAGCTCCACTAGACTGGACAATGAGCAGTTCTTC. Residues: CASSTRLDNEQFF.

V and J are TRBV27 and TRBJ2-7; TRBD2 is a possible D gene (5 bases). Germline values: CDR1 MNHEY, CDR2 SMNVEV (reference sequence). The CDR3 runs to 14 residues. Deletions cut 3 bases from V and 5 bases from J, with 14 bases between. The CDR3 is CASSFGVLKNEQYF. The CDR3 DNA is TGTGCCAGCAGTTTCGGGGTCTTGAAAAACGAGCAGTACTTC.

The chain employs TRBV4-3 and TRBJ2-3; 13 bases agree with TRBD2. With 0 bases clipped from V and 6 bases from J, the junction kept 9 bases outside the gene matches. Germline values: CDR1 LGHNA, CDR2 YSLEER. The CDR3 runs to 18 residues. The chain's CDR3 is CASSQDFLGLAGSDTQYF. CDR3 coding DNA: TGCGCCAGCAGCCAAGATTTCCTGGGACTAGCGGGATCGGATACGCAGTATTTT.

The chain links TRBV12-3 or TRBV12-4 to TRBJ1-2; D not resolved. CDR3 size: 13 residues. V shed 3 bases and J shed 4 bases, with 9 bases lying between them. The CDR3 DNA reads TGTGCCAGCAGTTTGAGGTTTAGCTATGGCTACACCTTC. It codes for CASSLRFSYGYTF.

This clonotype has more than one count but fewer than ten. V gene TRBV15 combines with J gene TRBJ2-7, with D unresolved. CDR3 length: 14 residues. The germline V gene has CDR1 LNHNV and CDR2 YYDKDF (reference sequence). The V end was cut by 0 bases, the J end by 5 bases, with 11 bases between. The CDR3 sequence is CATSRDYQENEQYF. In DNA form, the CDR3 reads TGTGCCACCAGCAGAGACTACCAGGAAAACGAGCAGTACTTC.

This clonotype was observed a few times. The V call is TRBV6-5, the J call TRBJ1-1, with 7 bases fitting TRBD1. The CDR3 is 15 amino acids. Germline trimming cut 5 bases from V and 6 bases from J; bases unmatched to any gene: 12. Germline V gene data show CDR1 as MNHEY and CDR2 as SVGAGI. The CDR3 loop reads CASSPQQGFSPEAFF. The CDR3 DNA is TGTGCCAGCAGTCCCCAACAGGGGTTCTCCCCTGAAGCTTTCTTT.

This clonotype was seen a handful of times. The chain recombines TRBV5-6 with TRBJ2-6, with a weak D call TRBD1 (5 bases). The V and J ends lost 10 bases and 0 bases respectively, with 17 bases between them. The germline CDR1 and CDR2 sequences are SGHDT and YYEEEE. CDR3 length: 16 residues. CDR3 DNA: TGTGCCGGGATGAGTCAGGGCTACTCTGGGGCCAACGTCCTGACTTTC. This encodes CAGMSQGYSGANVLTF.

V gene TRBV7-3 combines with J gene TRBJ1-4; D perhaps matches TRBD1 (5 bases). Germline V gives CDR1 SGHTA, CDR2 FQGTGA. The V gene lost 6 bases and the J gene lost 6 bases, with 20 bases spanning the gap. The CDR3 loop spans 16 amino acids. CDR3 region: CASRNGPRTRYEKLFF. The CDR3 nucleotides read TGTGCCAGCAGGAACGGTCCGAGGACACGCTATGAAAAACTGTTTTTT.

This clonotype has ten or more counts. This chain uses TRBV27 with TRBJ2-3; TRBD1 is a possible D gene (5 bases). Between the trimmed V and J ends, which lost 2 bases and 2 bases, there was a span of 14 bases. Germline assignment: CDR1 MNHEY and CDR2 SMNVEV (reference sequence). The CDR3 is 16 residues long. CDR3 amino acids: CASSLQSGHHTDTQYF. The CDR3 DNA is TGTGCCAGCAGTTTACAGTCAGGACACCACACAGATACGCAGTATTTT.

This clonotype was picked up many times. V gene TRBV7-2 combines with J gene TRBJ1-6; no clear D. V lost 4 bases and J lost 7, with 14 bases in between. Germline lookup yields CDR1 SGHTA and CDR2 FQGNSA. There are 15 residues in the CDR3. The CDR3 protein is CASSSRVTENSPLHF. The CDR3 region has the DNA TGTGCCAGCAGCTCCCGCGTGACTGAAAATTCACCCCTCCACTTT.

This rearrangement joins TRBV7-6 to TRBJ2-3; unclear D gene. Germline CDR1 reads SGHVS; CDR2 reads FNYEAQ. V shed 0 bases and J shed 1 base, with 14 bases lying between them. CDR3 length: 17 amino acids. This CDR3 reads CASSLAGPGVGTDTQYF. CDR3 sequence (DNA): TGTGCCAGCAGCTTAGCCGGGCCCGGTGTGGGCACAGATACGCAGTATTTT.

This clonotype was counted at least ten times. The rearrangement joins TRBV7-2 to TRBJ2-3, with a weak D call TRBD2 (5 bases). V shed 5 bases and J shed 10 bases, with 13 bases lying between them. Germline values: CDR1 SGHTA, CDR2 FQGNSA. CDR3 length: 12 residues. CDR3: CASSSTRIAQYF. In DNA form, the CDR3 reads TGTGCCAGCAGCAGTACTAGGATAGCGCAGTATTTT.

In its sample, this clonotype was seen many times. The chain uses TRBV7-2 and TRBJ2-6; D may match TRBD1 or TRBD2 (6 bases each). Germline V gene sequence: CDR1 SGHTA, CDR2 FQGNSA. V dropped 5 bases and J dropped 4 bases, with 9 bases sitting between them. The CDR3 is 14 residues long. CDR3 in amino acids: CASSPGAGANVLTF. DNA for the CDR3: TGTGCCAGCAGCCCGGGGGCCGGGGCCAACGTCCTGACTTTC.